The entry below gives a single T cell receptor (beta chain) sequence along with its context. CDR1 is MNHNS, CDR2 SASEGT, per germline. V shed 4 bases, J shed 6 bases, and the junction held 13 bases outside the gene matches. CDR3 length equals 17 residues. This entry is derived from a study of shared clonotypes between healthy human individuals. A split of CD4+ cells into CD45RA+ naive and CD45RA-negative memory subsets was performed. Assay execution proceeded at the deep level. Produced via immunoSEQ multiplex PCR; TCRdb's table is partial and in-frame only. The sample has 2 million to 2.5 million clones; 95% are singletons.

The TCR was taken from a man aged 18 to 29 in good health. The chain uses TRBV6-1 and TRBJ2-1; 9 bases are shared with TRBD2. Sequencing used naive CD4+ T cells sorted from blood. Subset indicated: CD45RA+ positively selected. The CDR3 DNA reads TGTGCCAGCAGTGGTTCCCCTGTCGCGGGAGGGTCCAATGAGCAGTTCTTC. It yields the protein CASSGSPVAGGSNEQFF.